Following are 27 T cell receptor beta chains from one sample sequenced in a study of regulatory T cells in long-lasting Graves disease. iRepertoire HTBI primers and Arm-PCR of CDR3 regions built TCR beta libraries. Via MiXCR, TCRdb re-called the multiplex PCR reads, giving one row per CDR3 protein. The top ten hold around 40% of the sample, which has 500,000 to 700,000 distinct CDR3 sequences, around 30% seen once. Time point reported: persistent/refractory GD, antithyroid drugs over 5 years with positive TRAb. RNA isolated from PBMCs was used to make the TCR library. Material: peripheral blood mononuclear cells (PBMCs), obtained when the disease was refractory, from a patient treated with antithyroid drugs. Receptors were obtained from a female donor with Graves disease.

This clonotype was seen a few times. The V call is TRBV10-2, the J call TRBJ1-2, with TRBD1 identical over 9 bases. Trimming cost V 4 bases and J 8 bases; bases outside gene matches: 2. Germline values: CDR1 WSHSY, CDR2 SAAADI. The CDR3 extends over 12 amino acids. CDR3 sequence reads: CASSGTGVGYTF. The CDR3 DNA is TGCGCCAGCAGTGGGACAGGGGTCGGCTACACCTTC.

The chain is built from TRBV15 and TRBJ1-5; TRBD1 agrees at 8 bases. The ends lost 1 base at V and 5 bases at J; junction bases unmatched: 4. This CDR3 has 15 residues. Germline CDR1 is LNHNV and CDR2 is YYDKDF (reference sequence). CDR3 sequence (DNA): TGTGCCACCAGCAGAGCAGGGGGCGAGTATCAGCCCCAGCATTTT. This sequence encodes CATSRAGGEYQPQHF.

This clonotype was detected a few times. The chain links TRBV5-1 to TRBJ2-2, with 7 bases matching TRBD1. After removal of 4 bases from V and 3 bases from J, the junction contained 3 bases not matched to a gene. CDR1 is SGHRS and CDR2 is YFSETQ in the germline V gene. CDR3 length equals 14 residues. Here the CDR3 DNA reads TGCGCCAGCAGCCGACAGGGTGACACCGGGGAGCTGTTTTTT. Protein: CASSRQGDTGELFF.

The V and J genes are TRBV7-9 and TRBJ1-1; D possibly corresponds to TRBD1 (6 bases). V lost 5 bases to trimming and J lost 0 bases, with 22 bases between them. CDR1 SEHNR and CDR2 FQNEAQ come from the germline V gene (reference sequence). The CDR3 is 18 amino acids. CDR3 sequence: CASSPSVGGRFMNTEAFF. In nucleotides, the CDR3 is TGTGCCAGCAGCCCGTCAGTTGGGGGCCGGTTCATGAACACTGAAGCTTTCTTT.

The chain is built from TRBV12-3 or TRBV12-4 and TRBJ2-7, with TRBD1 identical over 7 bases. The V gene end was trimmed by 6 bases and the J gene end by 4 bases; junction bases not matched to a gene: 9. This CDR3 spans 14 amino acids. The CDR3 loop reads CASSHLVRGYEQYF. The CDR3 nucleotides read TGTGCCAGCAGCCATCTGGTCAGGGGGTACGAGCAGTACTTC.

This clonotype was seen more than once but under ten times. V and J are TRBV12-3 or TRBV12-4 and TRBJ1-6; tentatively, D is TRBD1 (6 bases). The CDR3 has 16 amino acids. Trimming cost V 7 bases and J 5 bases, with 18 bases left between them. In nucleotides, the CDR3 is TGTGCCAGCACCTTGCTCTGGGGGCTCGATAATTCACCCCTCCACTTT. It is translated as CASTLLWGLDNSPLHF.

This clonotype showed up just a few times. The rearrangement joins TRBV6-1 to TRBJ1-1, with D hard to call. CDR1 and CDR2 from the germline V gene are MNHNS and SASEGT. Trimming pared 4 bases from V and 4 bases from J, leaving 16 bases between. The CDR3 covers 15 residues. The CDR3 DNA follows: TGTGCCAGCAGTGGGGCTTCTGCAGGCGGCACTGAAGCTTTCTTT. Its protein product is CASSGASAGGTEAFF.

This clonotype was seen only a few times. The CDR3 DNA follows: TGTGCCAGCAGTCCGACCTCTTTAGGCGGGGAGCTGTTTTTT. Its translation is CASSPTSLGGELFF. The V gene is TRBV6-1, the J gene TRBJ2-2; no definite D call. Per the germline V gene, CDR1 is MNHNS and CDR2 is SASEGT. V was cut by 5 bases and J by 7 bases, with 14 bases left in between. The CDR3 extends over 14 amino acids.

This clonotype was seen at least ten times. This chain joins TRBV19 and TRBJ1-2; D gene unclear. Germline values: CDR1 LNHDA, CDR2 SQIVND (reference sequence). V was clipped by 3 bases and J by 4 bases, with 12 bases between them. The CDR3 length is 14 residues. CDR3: CASSMVGGRYGYTF. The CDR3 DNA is TGTGCCAGTAGTATGGTAGGAGGACGCTATGGCTACACCTTC.

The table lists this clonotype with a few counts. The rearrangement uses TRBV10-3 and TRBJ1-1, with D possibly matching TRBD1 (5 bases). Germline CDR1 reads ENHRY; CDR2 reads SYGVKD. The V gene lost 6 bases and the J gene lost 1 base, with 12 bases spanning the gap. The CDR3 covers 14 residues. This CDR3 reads CAIRDGTANTEAFF. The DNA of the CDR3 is TGTGCCATCAGGGACGGGACGGCGAACACTGAAGCTTTCTTT.

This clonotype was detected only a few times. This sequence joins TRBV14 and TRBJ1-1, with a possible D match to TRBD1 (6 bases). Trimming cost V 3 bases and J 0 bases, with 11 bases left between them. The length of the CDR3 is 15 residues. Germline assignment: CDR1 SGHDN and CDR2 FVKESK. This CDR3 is CASSQFGQMNTEAFF. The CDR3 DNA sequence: TGTGCCAGCAGCCAGTTCGGACAGATGAACACTGAAGCTTTCTTT.

CDR3 nucleotides: TGTGCCAGCAGCCAAGGTAGGAGTAGTCTCACTGAAGCTTTCTTT. Protein sequence: CASSQGRSSLTEAFF. The rearrangement uses TRBV3-1 and TRBJ1-1; D not certain. The CDR3 extends over 15 amino acids. V was cut by 1 base and J by 4 bases, with 13 bases left in between. Germline loops: CDR1 LGHDT, CDR2 YNNKEL (reference sequence).

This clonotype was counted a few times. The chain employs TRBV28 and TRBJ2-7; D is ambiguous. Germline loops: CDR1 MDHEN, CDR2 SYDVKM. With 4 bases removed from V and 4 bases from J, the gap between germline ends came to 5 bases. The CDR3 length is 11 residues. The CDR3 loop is CASSSQYEQYF. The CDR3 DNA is TGTGCCAGCAGTTCCCAATACGAGCAGTACTTC.

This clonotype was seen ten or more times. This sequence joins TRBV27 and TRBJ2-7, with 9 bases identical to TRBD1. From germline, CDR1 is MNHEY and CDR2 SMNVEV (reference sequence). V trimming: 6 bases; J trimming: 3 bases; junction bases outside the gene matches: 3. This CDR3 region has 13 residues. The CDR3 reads CASSLTGGYEQYF. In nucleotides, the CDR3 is TGTGCCAGCAGCTTGACAGGGGGCTACGAGCAGTACTTC.

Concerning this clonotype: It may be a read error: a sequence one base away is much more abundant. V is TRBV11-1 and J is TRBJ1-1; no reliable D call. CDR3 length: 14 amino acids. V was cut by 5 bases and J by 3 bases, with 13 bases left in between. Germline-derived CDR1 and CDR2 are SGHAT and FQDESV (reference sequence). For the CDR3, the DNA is TGTGCCAGCAGCCGAAATATCGTGGACACTGAAGCTTTCTTT. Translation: CASSRNIVDTEAFF. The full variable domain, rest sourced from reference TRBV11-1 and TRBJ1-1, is EAEVAQSPRYKITEKSQAVAFWCDPISGHATLYWYRQILGQGPELLVQFQDESVVDDSQLPKDRFSAERLKGVDSTLKIQPAELGDSAMYLCASSRNIVDTEAFFGQGTRLTVV.

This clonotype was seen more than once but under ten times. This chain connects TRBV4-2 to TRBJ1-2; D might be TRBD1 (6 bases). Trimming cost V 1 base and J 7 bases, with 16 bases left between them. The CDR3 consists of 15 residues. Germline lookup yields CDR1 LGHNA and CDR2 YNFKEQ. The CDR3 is CASSQGGGQGCGYTF. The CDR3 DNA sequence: TGTGCCAGCAGCCAAGGTGGGGGCCAGGGCTGTGGCTACACCTTC.

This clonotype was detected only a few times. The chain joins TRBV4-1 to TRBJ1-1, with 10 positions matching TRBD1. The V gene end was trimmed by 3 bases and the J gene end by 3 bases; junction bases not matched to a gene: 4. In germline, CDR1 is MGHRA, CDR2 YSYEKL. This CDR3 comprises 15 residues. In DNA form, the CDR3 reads TGCGCCAGCAGCCATTCCGGGACAGGGGACACTGAAGCTTTCTTT. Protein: CASSHSGTGDTEAFF.

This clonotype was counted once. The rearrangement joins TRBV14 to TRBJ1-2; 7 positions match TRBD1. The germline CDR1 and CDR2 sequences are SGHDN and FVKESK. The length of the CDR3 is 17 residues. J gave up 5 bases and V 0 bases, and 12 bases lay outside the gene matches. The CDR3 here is CASSQDPLGGGGYGYTF. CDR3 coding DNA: TGTGCCAGCAGCCAAGATCCATTAGGAGGGGGCGGATATGGCTACACCTTC.

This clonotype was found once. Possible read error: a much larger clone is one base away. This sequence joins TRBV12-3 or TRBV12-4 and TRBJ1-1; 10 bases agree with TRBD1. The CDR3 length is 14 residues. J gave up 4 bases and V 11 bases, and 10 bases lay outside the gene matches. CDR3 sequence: CAGGERTGGTEAFF. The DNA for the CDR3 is TGTGCCGGCGGCGAAAGGACAGGGGGCACTGAAGCTTTCTTT.

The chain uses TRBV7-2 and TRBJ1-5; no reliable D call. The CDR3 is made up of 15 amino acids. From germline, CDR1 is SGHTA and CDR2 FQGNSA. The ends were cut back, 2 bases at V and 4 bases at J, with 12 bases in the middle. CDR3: CASSLSWEVNQPQHF. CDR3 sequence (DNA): TGTGCCAGCAGCTTATCTTGGGAGGTGAATCAGCCCCAGCATTTT.

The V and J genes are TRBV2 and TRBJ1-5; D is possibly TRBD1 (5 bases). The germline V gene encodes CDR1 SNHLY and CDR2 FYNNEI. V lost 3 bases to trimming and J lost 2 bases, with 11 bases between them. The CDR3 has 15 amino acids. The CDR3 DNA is TGTGCCAGCAGTGACAGGGTTTTTGGCAATCAGCCCCAGCATTTT. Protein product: CASSDRVFGNQPQHF.

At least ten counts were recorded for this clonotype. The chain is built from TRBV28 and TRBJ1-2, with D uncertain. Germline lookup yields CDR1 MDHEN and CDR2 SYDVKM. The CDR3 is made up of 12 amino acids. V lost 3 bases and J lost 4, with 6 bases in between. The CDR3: CASSFASYGYTF. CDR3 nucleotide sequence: TGTGCCAGCAGTTTCGCCAGCTATGGCTACACCTTC.

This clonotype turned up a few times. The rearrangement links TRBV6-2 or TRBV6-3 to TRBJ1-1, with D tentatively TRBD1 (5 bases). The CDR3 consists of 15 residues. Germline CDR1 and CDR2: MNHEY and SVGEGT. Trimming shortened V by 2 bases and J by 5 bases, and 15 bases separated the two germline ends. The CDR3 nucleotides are TGTGCCAGCAGTTACCGGGGGACGGGGGTGACTGAAGCTTTCTTT. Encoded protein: CASSYRGTGVTEAFF.

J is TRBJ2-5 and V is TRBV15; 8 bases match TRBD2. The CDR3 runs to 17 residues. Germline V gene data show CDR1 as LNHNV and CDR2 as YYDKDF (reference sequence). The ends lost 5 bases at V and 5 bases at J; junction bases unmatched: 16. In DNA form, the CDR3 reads TGTGCCACCAGCGTCGCTAGTGGAGCCCGCGGGGGGGAGACCCAGTACTTC. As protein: CATSVASGARGGETQYF.

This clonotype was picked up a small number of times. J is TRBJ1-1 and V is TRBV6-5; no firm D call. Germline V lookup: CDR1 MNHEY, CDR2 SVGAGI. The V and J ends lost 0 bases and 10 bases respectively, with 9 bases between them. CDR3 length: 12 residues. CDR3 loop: CASSYSADSAFF. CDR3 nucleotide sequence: TGTGCCAGCAGTTACTCGGCGGATTCAGCTTTCTTT.

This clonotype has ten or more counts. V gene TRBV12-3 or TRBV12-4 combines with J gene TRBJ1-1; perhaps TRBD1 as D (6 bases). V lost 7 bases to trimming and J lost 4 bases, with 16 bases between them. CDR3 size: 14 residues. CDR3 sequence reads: CASTLRTVGTEAFF. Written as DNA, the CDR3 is TGTGCCAGCACCCTTCGGACAGTCGGCACTGAAGCTTTCTTT.

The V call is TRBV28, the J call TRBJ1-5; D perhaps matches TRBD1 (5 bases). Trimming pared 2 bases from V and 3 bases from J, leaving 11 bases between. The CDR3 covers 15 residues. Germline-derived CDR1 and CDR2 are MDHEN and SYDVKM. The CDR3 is CASSLPQGNNQPQHF. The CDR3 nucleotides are TGTGCCAGCAGTTTACCCCAGGGCAACAATCAGCCCCAGCATTTT.